This T cell receptor beta chain was retrieved from a study of T-cell memory formation after mild COVID-19. Study-wide points: Contracting clones, day 15 to 85, had balanced CD4/CD8, and later expanders favored CD4+. The CD4+ clones that contracted clustered mainly within CM and EM, and the CD8+ clones concentrated in EMRA. Some responding clones appeared in pre-infection memory, suggesting cross-reactive memory joined. Second-wave clones reaching peak frequency on day 37 lacked confirmed SARS-CoV-2 specificity.

Germline V gives CDR1 MNHEY, CDR2 SVGEGT. With 6 bases removed from V and 6 bases from J, the gap between germline ends came to 9 bases. This CDR3 has 12 amino acids. TCRdb ran MiXCR on the 5' RACE reads and lists one entry per CDR3 protein. This sample has 300,000 to 350,000 distinct CDR3 sequences, with approximately 13% found just once. This clonotype has a handful of counts. The antigen is undetermined. Source material: PBMCs or a T cell subset sorted from them (not recorded which). The chain employs TRBV6-2 or TRBV6-3 and TRBJ1-5, with no clear D. This receptor was obtained from a man aged 18 to 30 who had mild COVID-19 (a few samples of this study predate the infection). Cell type and time point are not known. This CDR3 reads CASRTEAQPQHF. CDR3 nucleotide sequence: TGTGCCAGCAGAACTGAGGCTCAGCCCCAGCATTTT.